This is a list of T cell receptor beta chains from one sample in a study of response to subunit inactivated influenza vaccine. One entry per CDR3 protein, called by TCRdb with MiXCR from the RT-PCR reads. The top ten clones hold 9.5% to 13% of a sample with more than 150,000 distinct CDR3 sequences, nearly 9.5% of them seen once. This sample comprised non-naive T cells sorted from PBMCs, obtained on the day of vaccination. These receptor sequences come from a man aged 45 to 65 who received an inactivated influenza vaccine. CDR3s include the opening cysteine and the closing phenylalanine or tryptophan. The D gene is left open where the match is weak. Not every row has a clone size; where given, it reads once, few, many or a size class.

TRBJ2-2 many TRBV5-6 - TGTGCCAGCAGTTTAGTAGGAGCGAACACCGGGGAGCTGTTTTTT CASSLVGANTGELFF
TRBJ1-1 few TRBV5-1 - TGCGCCAGCAGCCCCCAAGACGGAGTAAACACTGAAGCTTTCTTT CASSPQDGVNTEAFF
TRBJ2-5 few TRBV10-3 TRBD1 TGTGCCATCAGTGAACCCGGGACAGGGATAGAGACCCAGTACTTC CAISEPGTGIETQYF
TRBJ2-3 - TRBV11-2 TRBD1 TGTGCCAGCAGCCAAGCAAGGGACAGGGGGCGCCGAGACGCAGATACGCAGTATTTT CASSQARDRGRRDADTQYF
TRBJ2-7 many TRBV4-3 TRBD1 TGCGCCAGCAGCCAAGATATTCAAACAGGGGGCCCGGGAGGACCCTACGAGCAGTACTTC CASSQDIQTGGPGGPYEQYF
TRBJ2-7 - TRBV20-1 TRBD2 TGCAGTGCTGAAGGGACTAGCGGGACCTACGAGCAGTACTTC CSAEGTSGTYEQYF
TRBJ2-1 few TRBV7-9 TRBD2 TGTGCCAGCAGCTTAACGGGAGGGCCCTACAATGAGCAGTTCTTC CASSLTGGPYNEQFF
TRBJ2-6 few TRBV6-2/TRBV6-3 TRBD1 TGTGCCAGCAGGCGGACAGGGTTGGGGGCCAACGTCCTGACTTTC CASRRTGLGANVLTF
TRBJ2-3 few TRBV6-1 TRBD2 TGTGCCAGCAGTCCCTATAGCGGGGGGGCGAATACGCAGTATTTT CASSPYSGGANTQYF
TRBJ2-7 few TRBV28 - TGTGCCAGCAGTCATTCCAGCTCCTACGAGCAGTACTTC CASSHSSSYEQYF
TRBJ2-7 few TRBV20-1 - TGCAGTGCTAGAGCCCCCCTCTCTTACGAGCAGTACTTC CSARAPLSYEQYF
TRBJ2-3 - TRBV5-1 TRBD2 TGCGCCAGCAGCCACGTAGCGGGACTAGCGCTTTCAGATACGCAGTATTTT CASSHVAGLALSDTQYF
TRBJ2-1 few TRBV20-1 TRBD2 TGCAGTGCTAGAGTCGGGGGGGGCTACAATGAGCAGTTCTTC CSARVGGGYNEQFF
TRBJ1-2 few TRBV2 - TGTGCCAGCAGAAATGGCCCCAACTATGGCTACACCTTC CASRNGPNYGYTF
TRBJ2-6 many TRBV12-3/TRBV12-4 - TGTGCCAGCAGTTCTCCGAATTCTGGGGCCAACGTCCTGACTTTC CASSSPNSGANVLTF
TRBJ2-1 few TRBV4-3 TRBD2 TGCGCCAGCAGCCAAAGTGGGACTAGCTACAATGAGCAGTTCTTC CASSQSGTSYNEQFF
TRBJ1-2 many TRBV5-1 - TGCGCCAGCAGCTTGGACAGAGTGCATGGCTACACCTTC CASSLDRVHGYTF
TRBJ2-1 few TRBV20-1 TRBD1 TGCAGTGCGAATCGGGACAGGGGCAATGAGCAGTTCTTC CSANRDRGNEQFF
TRBJ1-2 - TRBV4-3 - TGCGCCAGCAGCCAAGAGGCCGGGGGAGGCTACACCTTC CASSQEAGGGYTF
TRBJ2-4 many TRBV20-1 TRBD1 TGCAGTGCCGAGGGGGCCGAAGGGGTGGTGGACATTCAGTACTTC CSAEGAEGVVDIQYF
TRBJ2-3 - TRBV18 TRBD1 TGTGCCAGCTCACGATCGACAGGGGTGATAGATACGCAGTATTTT CASSRSTGVIDTQYF
TRBJ2-3 few TRBV28 - TGTGCCAGCAGTTTACGCCAGTCCCTGGGGTATAGCACAGATACGCAGTATTTT CASSLRQSLGYSTDTQYF
TRBJ2-3 few TRBV6-2/TRBV6-3 - TGTGCCAGCAGCCAAGTCGGTACGCAGTATTTT CASSQVGTQYF
TRBJ2-7 many TRBV7-2 - TGTGCCAGCAGCTTAACCAGGGACTTGAACGAGCAGTACTTC CASSLTRDLNEQYF
TRBJ1-2 - TRBV7-8 TRBD1 TGTGCCAGCAGCTTAGATGGGACAGGGGGCGCGGGCGGCTACACCTTC CASSLDGTGGAGGYTF
TRBJ1-5 many TRBV24-1 TRBD1 TGTGCCACCAGTGATTCCCGGACAGGGAGTAATCAGCCCCAGCATTTT CATSDSRTGSNQPQHF
TRBJ2-1 - TRBV27 - TGTGCCAGCAGCCCACGCATAAACGGTGAGCAGTTCTTC CASSPRINGEQFF
TRBJ2-1 once TRBV24-1 - TGTGCCACCAGTGATGCGGCCAGGGTAGGGAATGAGCAGATCTTC CATSDAARVGNEQIF
TRBJ1-5 many TRBV20-1 TRBD1 TGCAGTGCTAGGGGACAGTCAGTGGGGCCCCAGCATTTT CSARGQSVGPQHF